This T cell receptor beta chain was captured in a study of T-cell reconstitution after alpha-beta-depleted transplantation in children. Preparing the TCRbeta library involved the use of unique molecular identifiers. TCRdb called the PCR reads again in MiXCR, with one record for every CDR3 protein. The sample lists around 480,000 distinct CDR3 sequences, approximately 29% occurring once. The CDR3 contains 14 residues. Between the trimmed V and J ends, which lost 7 bases and 3 bases, there was a span of 16 bases. Germline values: CDR1 MNHNS, CDR2 SASEGT. This chain connects TRBV6-1 to TRBJ2-7; possibly TRBD1 for D (5 bases). The receptor's source is a human donor who donated a stem cell graft to a child with aplastic anemia. This material consisted of PBMCs from the stem cell graft donor, taken from the stem cell graft. The CDR3 loop reads CASNRQSRNYEQYF. CDR3 DNA: TGTGCCAGCAACCGACAGTCGAGGAACTACGAGCAGTACTTC.